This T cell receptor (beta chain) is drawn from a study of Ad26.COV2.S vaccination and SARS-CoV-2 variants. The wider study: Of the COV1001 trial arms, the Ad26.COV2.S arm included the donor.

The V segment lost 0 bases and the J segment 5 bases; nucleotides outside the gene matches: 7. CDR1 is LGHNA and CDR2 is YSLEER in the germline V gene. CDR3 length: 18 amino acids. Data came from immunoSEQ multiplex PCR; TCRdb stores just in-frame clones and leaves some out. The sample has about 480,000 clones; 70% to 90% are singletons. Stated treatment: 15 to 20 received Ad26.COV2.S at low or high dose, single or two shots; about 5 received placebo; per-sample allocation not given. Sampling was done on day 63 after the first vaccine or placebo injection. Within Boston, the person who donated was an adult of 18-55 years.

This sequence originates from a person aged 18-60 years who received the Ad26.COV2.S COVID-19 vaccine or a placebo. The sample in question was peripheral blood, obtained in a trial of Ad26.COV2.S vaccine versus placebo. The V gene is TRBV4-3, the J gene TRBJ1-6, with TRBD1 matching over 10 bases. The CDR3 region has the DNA TGCGCCAGCAGCCAAGATGCTGGGGGACAGGGGAATAATTCACCCCTCCACTTT. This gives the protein CASSQDAGGQGNNSPLHF.